The present T cell receptor (beta chain) was sequenced within a study of PD-L1 blockade in urothelial cancer. As for the study in general: Patients commenced atezolizumab in about 2014, and it was given at 1,200 mg intravenously every 3 weeks. From 0 to 3 prior chemotherapy regimens had been given to the patients. Analyses were performed on blood at 3 weeks after treatment start (the second dose) and at 6 weeks.

CDR3 length: 15 amino acids. V was cut by 7 bases and J by 2 bases, with 12 bases left in between. From germline, CDR1 is MNHNS and CDR2 SASEGT. Assay: immunoSEQ multiplex PCR; the TCRdb copy retains only in-frame clones and omits some. The sample lists about 110,000 clones; 91% were seen once. Time point meaning: peripheral blood 6 weeks after treatment start. Patient disease was locally advanced or metastatic urothelial carcinoma. The chain joins TRBV6-1 to TRBJ2-6, with D perhaps TRBD1 (6 bases). The material sequenced was PBMCs, taken around atezolizumab (anti-PD-L1) treatment. The TCR sequence derives from a man aged 60 to 75 with urothelial cancer. The CDR3 reads CASKTGGAGANVLTF. The CDR3 nucleotides read TGTGCCAGCAAGACTGGGGGCGCTGGGGCCAACGTCCTGACTTTC.